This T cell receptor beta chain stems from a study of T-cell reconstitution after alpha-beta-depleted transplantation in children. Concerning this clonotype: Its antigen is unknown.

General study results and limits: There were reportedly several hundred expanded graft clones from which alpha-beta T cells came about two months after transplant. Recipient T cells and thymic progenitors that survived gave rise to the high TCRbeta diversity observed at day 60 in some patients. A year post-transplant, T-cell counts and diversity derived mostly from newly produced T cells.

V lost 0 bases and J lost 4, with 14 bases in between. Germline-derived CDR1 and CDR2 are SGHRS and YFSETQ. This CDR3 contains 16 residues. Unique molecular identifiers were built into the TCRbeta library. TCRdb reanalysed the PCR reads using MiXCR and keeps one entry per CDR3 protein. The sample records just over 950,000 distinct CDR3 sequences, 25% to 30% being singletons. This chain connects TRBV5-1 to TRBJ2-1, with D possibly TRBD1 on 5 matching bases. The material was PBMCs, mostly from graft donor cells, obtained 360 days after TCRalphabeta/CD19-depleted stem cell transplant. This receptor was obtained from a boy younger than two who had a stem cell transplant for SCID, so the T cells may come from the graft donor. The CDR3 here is CASSLGARGRYNEQFF. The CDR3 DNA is TGCGCCAGCAGCTTGGGGGCAAGGGGCCGATACAATGAGCAGTTCTTC. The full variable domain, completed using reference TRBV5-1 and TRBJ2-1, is KAGVTQTPRYLIKTRGQQVTLSCSPISGHRSVSWYQQTPGQGLQFLFEYFSETQRNKGNFPGRFSGRQFSNSRSEMNVSTLELGDSALYLCASSLGARGRYNEQFFGPGTRLTVL.